This is a list of T cell receptor beta chains from one sample in a study of shared clonotypes between healthy human individuals. Sequencing used immunoSEQ multiplex PCR; TCRdb keeps in-frame clones, though not all of them. Of approximately 2,200,000 clones in the sample, about 93% were seen once. Sequencing input: naive CD8+ T cells from PBMCs. These receptor sequences come from a man between 18 and 35 years old in good health. Some clones in this sample may be carry-over from other donors' samples. Each CDR3 is given with its conserved first and last residue. Each record gives: D gene, clone size, J gene, V gene, CDR3 DNA, CDR3 protein. A D gene is named only where the DNA matches it firmly. Expanded clones get a size class; other rows say once, few or many, or leave the size out.

d_gene: TRBD1; abundance: .; j_gene: TRBJ2-7; v_gene: TRBV27; CDR3nt: TGTGCCAGCAGTTTGGGACAGGAGTTCTACGAGCAGTACTTC; CDR3aa: CASSLGQEFYEQYF
d_gene: .; abundance: .; j_gene: TRBJ2-7; v_gene: TRBV7-2; CDR3nt: TGTGCCAGCAGTTATTCCCAACCGGGAGTGGACTACGAGCAGTACTTC; CDR3aa: CASSYSQPGVDYEQYF
d_gene: .; abundance: .; j_gene: TRBJ1-3; v_gene: TRBV5-6; CDR3nt: TGTGCCAGCAGCCTGGGGGGAAGTAGTGGAAACACCATATATTTT; CDR3aa: CASSLGGSSGNTIYF
d_gene: .; abundance: .; j_gene: TRBJ2-2; v_gene: TRBV6-4; CDR3nt: TGTGCCAGCAGTGACCACTCCCTCGGTGAGCTGTTTTTT; CDR3aa: CASSDHSLGELFF
d_gene: .; abundance: .; j_gene: TRBJ2-7; v_gene: TRBV6-1; CDR3nt: TGTGCCAGCAGTGAGGGGGGCGTTCTCTACGAGCAGTACTTC; CDR3aa: CASSEGGVLYEQYF
d_gene: .; abundance: .; j_gene: TRBJ2-1; v_gene: TRBV4-2; CDR3nt: TGTGCCAGCAGCCAAAGCCTAGGGGATGAGCAGTTCTTC; CDR3aa: CASSQSLGDEQFF
d_gene: .; abundance: few; j_gene: TRBJ2-2; v_gene: TRBV10-1; CDR3nt: TGCGCCACCCAACAGGGATGGGCCGGGGAGCTGTTTTTT; CDR3aa: CATQQGWAGELFF
d_gene: TRBD1; abundance: .; j_gene: TRBJ2-1; v_gene: TRBV9; CDR3nt: TGTGCCAGCAGCGTAGCCGGGACAGGGATCTACAATGAGCAGTTCTTC; CDR3aa: CASSVAGTGIYNEQFF
d_gene: TRBD2; abundance: .; j_gene: TRBJ2-1; v_gene: TRBV9; CDR3nt: TGTGCCAGCAGCGCCGGGACTAGCGGGAGTAATGAGCAGTTCTTC; CDR3aa: CASSAGTSGSNEQFF
d_gene: .; abundance: once; j_gene: TRBJ2-5; v_gene: TRBV27; CDR3nt: TGTGCCAGCTTTCCTGACGGGGACGGGGAGGAGACCCAGTACTTC; CDR3aa: CASFPDGDGEETQYF
d_gene: TRBD1; abundance: once; j_gene: TRBJ2-7; v_gene: TRBV28; CDR3nt: TGTGCCAGCGTGTCCGACAGGGGGCTCTACGAGCAGTACTTC; CDR3aa: CASVSDRGLYEQYF
d_gene: .; abundance: .; j_gene: TRBJ2-7; v_gene: TRBV7-8; CDR3nt: TGTGCCAGCAGCTTAACTAGGACATGGGCCTCCGAGCAGTACTTC; CDR3aa: CASSLTRTWASEQYF
d_gene: .; abundance: once; j_gene: TRBJ1-5; v_gene: TRBV28; CDR3nt: TGTGCCAGCAGTTTATACACTAGGGGTCAGCCCCAGCATTTT; CDR3aa: CASSLYTRGQPQHF
d_gene: TRBD2; abundance: .; j_gene: TRBJ2-7; v_gene: TRBV6-1; CDR3nt: TGTGCCAGCAGTGAAGGACGGCTAGCGGGCTACGAGCAGTACTTC; CDR3aa: CASSEGRLAGYEQYF
d_gene: .; abundance: once; j_gene: TRBJ1-2; v_gene: TRBV10-3; CDR3nt: TGTGCCATCACCTCGGACGGGCTATATGGCTACACCTTC; CDR3aa: CAITSDGLYGYTF
d_gene: .; abundance: few; j_gene: TRBJ1-1; v_gene: TRBV25-1; CDR3nt: TGTGCCAGCTCTTGGACAGCAAACACTGAAGCTTTCTTT; CDR3aa: CASSWTANTEAFF
d_gene: .; abundance: .; j_gene: TRBJ1-1; v_gene: TRBV7-8; CDR3nt: TGTGCCAGCAGCTTTTGGGCAGGGAGAGGGGCTGAAGCTTTCTTT; CDR3aa: CASSFWAGRGAEAFF
d_gene: .; abundance: .; j_gene: TRBJ2-1; v_gene: TRBV11-3; CDR3nt: TGTGCCAGCAGCTTAGAGGTAAATGAGCAGTTCTTC; CDR3aa: CASSLEVNEQFF
d_gene: .; abundance: once; j_gene: TRBJ2-2; v_gene: TRBV6-5; CDR3nt: TGTGCCAGCAGTTATGGGCAGGCTGGCGGGGAGCTGTTTTTT; CDR3aa: CASSYGQAGGELFF
d_gene: .; abundance: .; j_gene: TRBJ1-1; v_gene: TRBV28; CDR3nt: TGTGCCAGCAGTACTCCCCTCACCAACACTGAAGCTTTCTTT; CDR3aa: CASSTPLTNTEAFF
d_gene: TRBD2; abundance: .; j_gene: TRBJ2-4; v_gene: TRBV11-2; CDR3nt: TGTGCCAGCAGGTCGGGACTAGCGTTGGGCGCCAAAAACATTCAGTACTTC; CDR3aa: CASRSGLALGAKNIQYF
d_gene: .; abundance: .; j_gene: TRBJ2-1; v_gene: TRBV28; CDR3nt: TGTGCCAGCAGTTTGGGGGTGCGACGTGAGCAGTTCTTC; CDR3aa: CASSLGVRREQFF
d_gene: TRBD1; abundance: .; j_gene: TRBJ2-1; v_gene: TRBV19; CDR3nt: TGTGCCAGTAGTACGGACAGGGTTACCTACAATGAGCAGTTCTTC; CDR3aa: CASSTDRVTYNEQFF
d_gene: .; abundance: .; j_gene: TRBJ2-7; v_gene: TRBV11-2; CDR3nt: TGTGCCAGCAGCCCTAGCGCCTCCTACGAGCAGTACTTC; CDR3aa: CASSPSASYEQYF
d_gene: TRBD1; abundance: .; j_gene: TRBJ1-2; v_gene: TRBV27; CDR3nt: TGTGCCAGCAGTTGGACAGGGAGTGGTGGTGGCTACACCTTC; CDR3aa: CASSWTGSGGGYTF
d_gene: .; abundance: once; j_gene: TRBJ2-7; v_gene: TRBV27; CDR3nt: TGTGCCAGCAGTTCCGCGGATCGCCTCTTGGCCGAGCAGTACTTC; CDR3aa: CASSSADRLLAEQYF
d_gene: TRBD1; abundance: .; j_gene: TRBJ2-4; v_gene: TRBV27; CDR3nt: TGTGCCAGCAGTTTATCGACAGGGGAGGTGGAAAACATTCAGTACTTC; CDR3aa: CASSLSTGEVENIQYF
d_gene: TRBD2; abundance: .; j_gene: TRBJ2-2; v_gene: TRBV13; CDR3nt: TGTGCCAGCAGCTTAGAAGCGGGGGCCGGCACCGGGGAGCTGTTTTTT; CDR3aa: CASSLEAGAGTGELFF
d_gene: .; abundance: .; j_gene: TRBJ1-2; v_gene: TRBV28; CDR3nt: TGTGCCAGCAGTTTATTCCCGGGAGCTAACTATGGCTACACCTTC; CDR3aa: CASSLFPGANYGYTF
d_gene: TRBD2; abundance: .; j_gene: TRBJ2-1; v_gene: TRBV7-6; CDR3nt: TGTGCCAGCAGCTCCGGGGGGAATGAGCAGTTCTTC; CDR3aa: CASSSGGNEQFF
d_gene: .; abundance: .; j_gene: TRBJ2-7; v_gene: TRBV2; CDR3nt: TGTGCCAGCAGTGAGGTCAGAACGGAGAGCTCCTACGAGCAGTACTTC; CDR3aa: CASSEVRTESSYEQYF
d_gene: TRBD1; abundance: .; j_gene: TRBJ1-2; v_gene: TRBV9; CDR3nt: TGTGCCAGCAGCGTGGGAGACAGGGAGCCCGAGGGCTACACCTTC; CDR3aa: CASSVGDREPEGYTF
d_gene: .; abundance: .; j_gene: TRBJ2-5; v_gene: TRBV7-9; CDR3nt: TGTGCCAGCAGCTTAGACGTACAAGAGACCCAGTACTTC; CDR3aa: CASSLDVQETQYF
d_gene: TRBD1; abundance: .; j_gene: TRBJ2-1; v_gene: TRBV27; CDR3nt: TGTGCCAGCAGTTTACACAGGGGGGCCTACAATGAGCAGTTCTTC; CDR3aa: CASSLHRGAYNEQFF
d_gene: TRBD2; abundance: .; j_gene: TRBJ2-5; v_gene: TRBV29-1; CDR3nt: TGCAGCCTAAGGAGCGGGAGGGGCGAGACCCAGTACTTC; CDR3aa: CSLRSGRGETQYF
d_gene: TRBD2; abundance: .; j_gene: TRBJ2-5; v_gene: TRBV4-3; CDR3nt: TGCGCCAGCAGCCATCGGCTAGCGGGAGCAGAGACCCAGTACTTC; CDR3aa: CASSHRLAGAETQYF
d_gene: .; abundance: .; j_gene: TRBJ2-2; v_gene: TRBV7-2; CDR3nt: TGTGCCAGCAGCTCTTCCCGAGACAGGAGTTCTAGATGGACCGGGGAGCTGTTTTTT; CDR3aa: CASSSSRDRSSRWTGELFF
d_gene: .; abundance: .; j_gene: TRBJ1-4; v_gene: TRBV7-9; CDR3nt: TGTGCCAGCAGCTACGATCATGCGGGTAAAGGTGAAAAACTGTTTTTT; CDR3aa: CASSYDHAGKGEKLFF
d_gene: .; abundance: .; j_gene: TRBJ1-5; v_gene: TRBV27; CDR3nt: TGTGCCAGCAGTTCGGTGGGTAGCAATCAGCCCCAGCATTTT; CDR3aa: CASSSVGSNQPQHF
d_gene: .; abundance: .; j_gene: TRBJ1-2; v_gene: TRBV4-3; CDR3nt: TGCGCCAGCAGCCAAGACTCCGGATATGGCTACACCTTC; CDR3aa: CASSQDSGYGYTF
d_gene: .; abundance: .; j_gene: TRBJ2-3; v_gene: TRBV27; CDR3nt: TGTGCCAGCAGTTTATTATCCGGGGGCGGTAGAGATACGCAGTATTTT; CDR3aa: CASSLLSGGGRDTQYF
d_gene: .; abundance: once; j_gene: TRBJ2-7; v_gene: TRBV6-5; CDR3nt: TGTGCCAGCAGTTACTCGCTGGGCCCCTACGAGCAGTACTTC; CDR3aa: CASSYSLGPYEQYF
d_gene: .; abundance: .; j_gene: TRBJ2-3; v_gene: TRBV7-8; CDR3nt: TGTGCCAGCAGCTTAGAAGGACTAAGCACAGATACGCAGTATTTT; CDR3aa: CASSLEGLSTDTQYF
d_gene: .; abundance: .; j_gene: TRBJ1-2; v_gene: TRBV4-1; CDR3nt: TGCGCCAGCAGCCAACAAAGAGGGCCAGGTAGCAACTATGGCTACACCTTC; CDR3aa: CASSQQRGPGSNYGYTF
d_gene: .; abundance: .; j_gene: TRBJ2-5; v_gene: TRBV13; CDR3nt: TGTGCCAGCAGCTTAGGCGCGGAAATGGAGACCCAGTACTTC; CDR3aa: CASSLGAEMETQYF
d_gene: .; abundance: .; j_gene: TRBJ1-5; v_gene: TRBV10-1; CDR3nt: TGCGCCAGTATCATTAAAAAGAGGGGCCCCTTCCGGAGCAATCAGCCCCAGCATTTT; CDR3aa: CASIIKKRGPFRSNQPQHF
d_gene: .; abundance: .; j_gene: TRBJ2-1; v_gene: TRBV11-3; CDR3nt: TGTGCCAGCAGCTTGCCGGGACAATACAATGAGCAGTTCTTC; CDR3aa: CASSLPGQYNEQFF
d_gene: TRBD1; abundance: .; j_gene: TRBJ2-1; v_gene: TRBV7-9; CDR3nt: TGTGCCAGCAGCTTGAACCCCGGACAGGTCTACAATGAGCAGTTCTTC; CDR3aa: CASSLNPGQVYNEQFF
d_gene: .; abundance: .; j_gene: TRBJ2-4; v_gene: TRBV28; CDR3nt: TGTGCCAGTAAGGAGGACTACGGTAACATTCAGTACTTC; CDR3aa: CASKEDYGNIQYF
d_gene: .; abundance: .; j_gene: TRBJ2-7; v_gene: TRBV28; CDR3nt: TGTGCCAGCAGTTTAAGACAGAAATCCTCCTACGAGCAGTACTTC; CDR3aa: CASSLRQKSSYEQYF